Below, 25 T cell receptor beta chains from the same sample are listed, as sequenced in a study of blood T cell repertoires in COVID-19. The table came from immunoSEQ multiplex PCR; TCRdb's copy has only in-frame clones and leaves some out. The top ten hold about 2% of the sample, which has some 94,000 clones, over 80% seen once. The sequenced sample consisted of peripheral blood. All receptors derive from a man aged 65 to 85 with active or convalescent COVID-19.

This chain uses TRBV19 with TRBJ1-2; D is uncertain. The V and J ends lost 9 bases and 4 bases respectively, with 9 bases between them. The CDR3 length is 11 residues. Germline lookup yields CDR1 LNHDA and CDR2 SQIVND (reference sequence). Here the CDR3 reads CASGQAYGYTF. In nucleotides, the CDR3 is TGTGCCAGCGGCCAGGCCTATGGCTACACCTTC.

The CDR3: CASTAPTGEAFF. DNA for the CDR3: TGTGCCAGCACCGCGCCGACGGGTGAAGCTTTCTTT. The rearrangement uses TRBV6-5 and TRBJ1-1, with unresolved D. With 7 bases removed from V and 7 bases from J, the gap between germline ends came to 13 bases. The CDR3 sequence is 12 residues long. The germline CDR1 and CDR2 sequences are MNHEY and SVGAGI.

The CDR3 protein is CSVLPNRANTEAFF. CDR3 nucleotides: TGCAGCGTCCTCCCGAACAGGGCGAACACTGAAGCTTTCTTT. The gene calls are TRBV29-1 and TRBJ1-1, with a weak D call TRBD1 (6 bases). This CDR3 contains 14 residues. V lost 6 bases and J 1 base, leaving 15 bases between the germline ends. Per germline, CDR1 SQVTM and CDR2 ANQGSEA.

About this clone itself: Its ends do not fully match the called genes, so a read error is possible. The chain recombines TRBV6-5 with TRBJ1-5; tentatively, D is TRBD1 (6 bases). The germline gives CDR1 MNHEY, CDR2 SVGAGI. This CDR3 has 15 amino acids. In nucleotides, the CDR3 is TGTGCCAGCAGTAACTCCGGGACATTTCTTCAGCCCCAGCATTTT. Translating gives CASSNSGTFLQPQHF.

The chain recombines TRBV28 with TRBJ1-3, with a possible D match to TRBD1 (5 bases). Per germline, CDR1 MDHEN and CDR2 SYDVKM. The CDR3 is made up of 15 amino acids. The V gene lost 2 bases and the J gene lost 1 base, with 9 bases spanning the gap. Here the CDR3 DNA reads TGTGCCAGCAGTTTAAGGGCAGGGTCTGGAAACACCATATATTTT. Translating gives CASSLRAGSGNTIYF.

The genes are TRBV6-6 and TRBJ1-5; TRBD1 agrees at 10 bases. Germline V gene data show CDR1 as MNHNY and CDR2 as SVGAGI (reference sequence). The CDR3 has 15 residues. Trimming cost V 4 bases and J 1 base; bases outside gene matches: 1. The CDR3 region has the DNA TGTGCCAGCAGTTGGGGACAGGGGAGCAATCAGCCCCAGCATTTT. Its protein is CASSWGQGSNQPQHF.

Only a few counts were recorded for this clone. V gene TRBV5-4 combines with J gene TRBJ1-2, with 9 bases that match TRBD1. Germline trimming cut 4 bases from V and 1 base from J; bases unmatched to any gene: 5. CDR1 and CDR2 (germline): SGHNT, YYREEE (reference sequence). The CDR3 is made up of 15 amino acids. The CDR3 DNA follows: TGTGCCAGCAGCCGGGGACAGGGCATTAACTATGGCTACACCTTC. Its protein is CASSRGQGINYGYTF.

The chain carries TRBV25-1 and TRBJ1-2, with unresolved D. With 4 bases removed from V and 4 bases from J, the gap between germline ends came to 13 bases. The CDR3 runs to 14 residues. Looked up from germline, CDR1 is MGHDK and CDR2 is SYGVNS. CDR3 coding DNA: TGTGCCAGCAGTGTACCACAGCCCCGCTATGGCTACACCTTC. Encoded protein: CASSVPQPRYGYTF.

A single count supports this clone. This chain links TRBV3-1 (or the pseudogene TRBV3-2) with TRBJ2-1; possibly TRBD1 for D (5 bases). Germline V lookup: CDR1 LGHDT, CDR2 YNNKEL (reference sequence). The germline V and J ends were trimmed by 0 bases and 3 bases, with 18 bases remaining between them. The CDR3 length is 18 residues. Written as DNA, the CDR3 is TGTGCCAGCAGCCAAGATAAGTGCACAGGCCCGAACTACAATGAGCAGTTCTTC. Its protein is CASSQDKCTGPNYNEQFF.

To note about this clone: Compared with germline, one end of the junction differs, possibly owing to a read error. CDR3 nucleotide sequence: TGCGCCCGCAGCTTCGGCGGGGGGGACTCTGGGGCCAACGTCCTGACTTTC. As protein: CARSFGGGDSGANVLTF. The chain recombines TRBV5-1 with TRBJ2-6; 9 bases fit TRBD2. The CDR3 loop spans 17 amino acids. Germline V gene data show CDR1 as SGHRS and CDR2 as YFSETQ.

This chain joins TRBV11-2 and TRBJ2-2; 7 bases are a match to TRBD2. The CDR3 runs to 15 residues. Germline V gene lookup returns CDR1 SGHAT and CDR2 FQNNGV. J was trimmed by 3 bases and V by 3 bases; bases with no gene match: 4. The CDR3 reads CASSFTGGYTGELFF. The CDR3 region has the DNA TGTGCCAGCAGCTTTACGGGAGGTTACACCGGGGAGCTGTTTTTT.

The genes are TRBV28 and TRBJ1-6, with TRBD1 matching over 7 bases. Germline V gene sequence: CDR1 MDHEN, CDR2 SYDVKM. The CDR3 consists of 14 residues. With V trimmed by 4 bases and J by 7 bases, 4 bases remained unmatched. The CDR3 DNA is TGTGCCAGCAGTTCGACAGGGACCAATTCACCCCTCCACTTT. As protein: CASSSTGTNSPLHF.

This chain joins TRBV25-1 and TRBJ2-6, with a possible D match to TRBD1 (5 bases). This CDR3 is built from 14 residues. In germline, CDR1 is MGHDK, CDR2 SYGVNS. Between the trimmed V and J ends, which lost 2 bases and 4 bases, there was a span of 6 bases. The CDR3 sequence is CASSERTGANVLTF. The DNA of the CDR3 is TGTGCCAGCAGTGAAAGGACAGGGGCCAACGTCCTGACTTTC.

The chain recombines TRBV10-3 with TRBJ2-2; tentatively, D is TRBD1 (5 bases). From germline, CDR1 is ENHRY and CDR2 SYGVKD. Trimming removed 6 bases at V and 8 bases at J, with 16 bases between. CDR3 size: 14 residues. Here the CDR3 reads CAIRQDTIAGELFF. CDR3 DNA: TGTGCCATCAGGCAGGACACCATTGCTGGGGAGCTGTTTTTT.

The rearrangement links TRBV5-1 to TRBJ1-4; 7 nucleotides align to TRBD1. Germline V gives CDR1 SGHRS, CDR2 YFSETQ. This CDR3 is 14 amino acids long. The junction had 6 bases not matched to a gene; V was cut back by 4 bases and J by 6 bases. DNA of the CDR3: TGCGCCAGCAGCGTGACAGGGTCCTATGAAAAACTGTTTTTT. Residues: CASSVTGSYEKLFF.

V is TRBV9 and J is TRBJ2-1; 9 bases are shared with TRBD1. Germline V lookup: CDR1 SGDLS, CDR2 YYNGEE. The trim removed 3 bases at V and 2 bases at J, leaving 3 bases unmatched. The CDR3 is 15 residues long. The chain's CDR3 is CASSAQGAPYNEQFF. The CDR3 DNA sequence: TGTGCCAGCAGCGCACAGGGGGCCCCCTACAATGAGCAGTTCTTC.

The chain is built from TRBV11-3 and TRBJ2-1; 11 positions match TRBD2. V was clipped by 4 bases and J by 4 bases; unmatched bases: 3. CDR1 is SGHNT and CDR2 is YENEEA in the germline V gene. There are 15 residues in the CDR3. CDR3 residues: CASSSTSGAYNEQFF. CDR3 in DNA: TGTGCCAGCAGCTCGACTAGCGGGGCTTACAATGAGCAGTTCTTC.

The V gene is TRBV7-9, the J gene TRBJ2-3; 7 bases line up with TRBD2. The germline CDR1 and CDR2 sequences are SEHNR and FQNEAQ (reference sequence). This CDR3 spans 15 amino acids. Unmatched junction bases numbered 4, after V lost 3 bases and J lost 1 base. Here the CDR3 reads CASSLGLAGTDTQYF. The CDR3 DNA sequence: TGTGCCAGCAGCTTGGGGCTAGCGGGCACAGATACGCAGTATTTT. The full variable domain, completed using reference TRBV7-9 and TRBJ2-3, is DTGVSQNPRHKITKRGQNVTFRCDPISEHNRLYWYRQTLGQGPEFLTYFQNEAQLEKSRLLSDRFSAERPKGSFSTLEIQRTEQGDSAMYLCASSLGLAGTDTQYFGPGTRLTVL.

The genes are TRBV6-6 and TRBJ2-7; 12 bases are shared with TRBD1. Germline V gene sequence: CDR1 MNHNY, CDR2 SVGAGI (reference sequence). This CDR3 spans 15 amino acids. V lost 5 bases and J lost 9; bases outside the gene matches: 11. The CDR3 DNA sequence: TGTGCCAGCAGTAGCCCGGGACAGGGGGCCAGGGGGCAGTACTTC. Protein sequence: CASSSPGQGARGQYF.

V gene TRBV5-1 combines with J gene TRBJ2-3; TRBD2 matches at 10 bases. Germline V gives CDR1 SGHRS, CDR2 YFSETQ. Trimming at V came to 3 bases and at J to 6 bases, leaving 16 bases not matched to a gene. The CDR3 totals 18 residues. CDR3 sequence: CASSSLAGGSVTGDTQYF. The CDR3 nucleotides read TGCGCCAGCAGCTCCTTAGCGGGGGGATCGGTTACTGGGGATACGCAGTATTTT. Combining the CDR3 with reference TRBV5-1 and TRBJ2-3 gives the whole variable domain KAGVTQTPRYLIKTRGQQVTLSCSPISGHRSVSWYQQTPGQGLQFLFEYFSETQRNKGNFPGRFSGRQFSNSRSEMNVSTLELGDSALYLCASSSLAGGSVTGDTQYFGPGTRLTVL.

The V call is TRBV9, the J call TRBJ2-5, with 7 bases fitting TRBD2. The CDR3 runs to 15 residues. V was clipped by 1 base and J by 5 bases; unmatched bases: 8. Germline V CDR1 and CDR2: SGDLS, YYNGEE. CDR3 DNA: TGTGCCAGCAGCGTATCGACTAGCTTTAGGGAGACCCAGTACTTC. This gives the protein CASSVSTSFRETQYF.

The rearrangement joins TRBV5-1 to TRBJ1-4, with 8 bases aligning to TRBD1. V dropped 4 bases and J dropped 8; count of bases not matched to a gene: 7. The CDR3 is 14 residues long. The germline CDR1 and CDR2 sequences are SGHRS and YFSETQ. The CDR3, as DNA: TGCGCCAGCAGCCAAGGACAGGGCAGGGAAAAACTGTTTTTT. Translation gives CASSQGQGREKLFF. Supplemented by reference TRBV5-1 and TRBJ1-4, the full variable domain reads KAGVTQTPRYLIKTRGQQVTLSCSPISGHRSVSWYQQTPGQGLQFLFEYFSETQRNKGNFPGRFSGRQFSNSRSEMNVSTLELGDSALYLCASSQGQGREKLFFGSGTQLSVL.

This chain links TRBV5-1 with TRBJ1-1, with a weak D call TRBD1 (5 bases). The CDR3 is 14 amino acids. V lost 4 bases, J lost 1 base, and 11 bases lay in between. Germline CDR1 SGHRS, CDR2 YFSETQ. As DNA, the CDR3 is TGCGCCAGCAGCCTTGACGGGGGGAACACTGAAGCTTTCTTT. Translating it yields CASSLDGGNTEAFF.

The chain is built from TRBV5-6 and TRBJ1-5; the D is unclear. This CDR3 is 14 amino acids long. V was clipped by 1 base and J by 1 base, with 6 bases between them. The germline V gene encodes CDR1 SGHDT and CDR2 YYEEEE. The CDR3 here is CASSLLRSNQPQHF. The CDR3 nucleotides read TGTGCCAGCAGCTTGCTTCGGAGCAATCAGCCCCAGCATTTT.

This chain uses TRBV28 with TRBJ1-5; 8 bases map to TRBD1. Trimming cost V 8 bases and J 4 bases; bases outside gene matches: 7. There are 14 residues in the CDR3. Per the germline V gene, CDR1 is MDHEN and CDR2 is SYDVKM. CDR3 nucleotide sequence: TGTGCCAGCCACGGGACAGGCGGTAATCAGCCCCAGCATTTT. This codes for CASHGTGGNQPQHF.